What follows are 8 T cell receptor beta chains derived from one specimen sequenced in a study of T cells in narcolepsy. TCRdb keeps only in-frame clones here, not all; method: immunoSEQ multiplex PCR. Seen here are about 30,000 clones, roughly 87% observed once, and the top ten hold 2.5% to 3%. The sample comprised CD45RA- memory CD4+ T cells from PBMCs. The receptors shown here come from a human donor with narcolepsy.

The chain is built from TRBV4-2 and TRBJ1-5, with D unresolved. Trimming removed 2 bases at V and 7 bases at J, with 6 bases between. The germline V gene has CDR1 LGHNA and CDR2 YNFKEQ. This CDR3 comprises 12 residues. The CDR3 loop reads CASSQPPQPQHF. The CDR3, as DNA: TGTGCCAGCAGCCAACCCCCGCAGCCCCAGCATTTT.

This chain links TRBV4-1 with TRBJ1-5; D is undetermined. Germline CDR1 is MGHRA and CDR2 is YSYEKL. With 0 bases removed from V and 7 bases from J, the gap between germline ends came to 16 bases. The CDR3 runs to 16 residues. Here the CDR3 reads CASSQDPVGVGQPQHF. The DNA for the CDR3 is TGCGCCAGCAGCCAAGACCCGGTCGGGGTCGGCCAGCCCCAGCATTTT.

V usage is TRBV7-9 and J usage is TRBJ2-5; 13 positions agree with TRBD2. This CDR3 spans 18 amino acids. The germline V gene encodes CDR1 SEHNR and CDR2 FQNEAQ (reference sequence). The junction had 5 bases not matched to a gene; V was cut back by 1 base and J by 0 bases. CDR3 DNA: TGTGCCAGCAGCTTAGGACTAGCGGGGGGCCTGTACCAAGAGACCCAGTACTTC. Its protein product is CASSLGLAGGLYQETQYF.

V and J are TRBV18 and TRBJ1-4; no definite D call. The CDR3 is made up of 16 amino acids. Trimming took 2 bases from V and 1 from J, leaving 11 bases between them. Looked up from germline, CDR1 is KGHSH and CDR2 is LQKENI. The CDR3: CASSPYQMGTNEKLFF. The CDR3 nucleotides are TGTGCCAGCTCACCATACCAAATGGGAACTAATGAAAAACTGTTTTTT.

The V call is TRBV4-1, the J call TRBJ2-2; the D is unclear. This CDR3 spans 18 amino acids. Between the trimmed V and J ends, which lost 0 bases and 5 bases, there was a span of 19 bases. Germline V gene data show CDR1 as MGHRA and CDR2 as YSYEKL. CDR3 sequence: CASSQDGIGATRTGELFF. CDR3 nucleotides: TGCGCCAGCAGCCAAGATGGTATCGGCGCCACAAGGACCGGGGAGCTGTTTTTT.

This chain uses TRBV5-1 with TRBJ2-5, with 9 positions matching TRBD2. V was clipped by 4 bases and J by 0 bases; unmatched bases: 1. The CDR3 loop spans 14 amino acids. Germline CDR1 SGHRS, CDR2 YFSETQ. The CDR3 DNA follows: TGCGCCAGCAGCGTAGCGGGGGACCAAGAGACCCAGTACTTC. As protein: CASSVAGDQETQYF.

The chain links TRBV6-6 to TRBJ1-3; 7 bases match TRBD1. With V trimmed by 6 bases and J by 0 bases, 8 bases remained unmatched. The germline gives CDR1 MNHNY, CDR2 SVGAGI (reference sequence). This CDR3 is built from 16 residues. The CDR3 sequence is CASRSSRTGSGNTIYF. The CDR3 DNA reads as TGTGCCAGCAGATCCTCCCGGACAGGCTCTGGAAACACCATATATTTT.

The chain has TRBV2 and TRBJ1-6, with TRBD1 as a possible D gene (5 bases). V lost 5 bases and J lost 8, with 16 bases in between. The CDR3 runs 15 residues. Germline V CDR1 and CDR2: SNHLY, FYNNEI. In nucleotides, the CDR3 is TGTGCCAGCAGTCCTCGGGGGGGGAGGGATTCACCCCTCCACTTT. Translation: CASSPRGGRDSPLHF.